This T cell receptor beta chain was profiled in a study of a mutant IDH1 vaccine in newly diagnosed glioma. Produced via immunoSEQ multiplex PCR; TCRdb's table is partial and in-frame only. The data hold tens of thousands of clones, with 80% to 90% observed a single time. The V gene's germline CDR1 is MNHEY and CDR2 SVGAGI. Trimming took 5 bases from V and 2 from J, leaving 16 bases between them. CDR3 length equals 15 residues. Described time point: baseline, week 1 (first vaccination visit). Treatment: pre-vaccination baseline after standard-of-care therapy. Sequences were derived from PBMCs, sampled from a glioma patient treated with radiotherapy, temozolomide or both. The gene calls are TRBV6-5 and TRBJ2-7; D is undetermined. This TCR came from a man aged 18 to 30 with glioma. The chain's CDR3 is CASSPGNLVAYEQYF. Here the CDR3 DNA reads TGTGCCAGCAGTCCCGGAAACCTAGTGGCCTACGAGCAGTACTTC.